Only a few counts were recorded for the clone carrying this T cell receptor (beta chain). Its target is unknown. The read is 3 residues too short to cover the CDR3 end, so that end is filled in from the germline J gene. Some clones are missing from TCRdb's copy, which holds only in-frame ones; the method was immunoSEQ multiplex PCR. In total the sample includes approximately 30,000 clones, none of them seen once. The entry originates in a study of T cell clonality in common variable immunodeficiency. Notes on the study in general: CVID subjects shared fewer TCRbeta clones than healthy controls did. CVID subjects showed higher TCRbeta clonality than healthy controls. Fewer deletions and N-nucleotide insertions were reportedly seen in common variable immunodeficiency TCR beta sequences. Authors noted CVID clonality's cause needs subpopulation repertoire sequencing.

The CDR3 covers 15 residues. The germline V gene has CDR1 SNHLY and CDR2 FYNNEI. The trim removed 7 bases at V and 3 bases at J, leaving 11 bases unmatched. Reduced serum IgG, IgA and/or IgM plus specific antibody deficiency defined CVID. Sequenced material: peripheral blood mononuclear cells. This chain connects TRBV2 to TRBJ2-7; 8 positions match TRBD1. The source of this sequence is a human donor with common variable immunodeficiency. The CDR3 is CASKEDRGKGYEQYF. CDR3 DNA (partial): TGTGCCAGCAAAGAAGACAGGGGTAAGGGCTACGAG.